This TCR beta chain was profiled in a study of T-cell reconstitution after alpha-beta-depleted transplantation in children. General observations from the study: High day-60 TCRbeta diversity in some patients came from surviving recipient T cells and thymic progenitors. The study reportedly traced alpha-beta T cells about two months after transplant to several hundred expanded graft clones.

CDR3 length equals 14 residues. Per germline, CDR1 MNHEY and CDR2 SVGAGI. The V gene lost 0 bases and the J gene lost 3 bases, with 9 bases spanning the gap. This clonotype was recorded a few times. Its target is unknown. Unique molecular identifiers were incorporated when the TCRbeta library was constructed. From the PCR reads, TCRdb called clonotypes with MiXCR, one entry per CDR3 protein. The sample contains over 90,000 distinct CDR3 sequences, approximately 8% of which appear only once. The specimen comprised PBMCs, sampled before TCRalphabeta/CD19-depleted stem cell transplant. The sequence derives from a boy younger than 10 with acute lymphoblastic leukemia, due to receive a stem cell transplant. The V and J genes are TRBV6-5 and TRBJ2-7; the D gene is possibly TRBD1 (5 bases). The CDR3 bases are TGTGCCAGCAGTTACTCAGGCACAGGCTACGAGCAGTACTTC. Translating gives CASSYSGTGYEQYF.